Reported below is one T cell receptor (beta chain). Assay used: immunoSEQ multiplex PCR; TCRdb lists only in-frame clones, some missing. Of about 480,000 clones listed, around nine tenths are singletons. In germline, CDR1 is MDHEN, CDR2 SYDVKM. The CDR3 loop spans 14 amino acids. After removal of 6 bases from V and 7 bases from J, the junction contained 7 bases not matched to a gene. This entry belongs to a study of Ad26.COV2.S vaccination and SARS-CoV-2 variants. Treatment described: 15 to 20 received Ad26.COV2.S at low or high dose, single or two shots; several received placebo; per-sample allocation not given. Samples came from day 63 after the first vaccine or placebo injection.

The receptor was derived from a person between 18 and 65 years old who received the Ad26.COV2.S COVID-19 vaccine or a placebo. This chain links TRBV28 with TRBJ2-1, with TRBD1 matching over 9 bases. The input for sequencing was peripheral blood, taken in a trial of Ad26.COV2.S vaccine versus placebo. CDR3 loop: CASSPWDRDNEQFF. CDR3 coding DNA: TGTGCCAGCAGCCCATGGGACAGGGATAATGAGCAGTTCTTC.